Below, 14 T cell receptor beta chains from the same sample are listed, as sequenced in a study of shared clonotypes between healthy human individuals. The method was immunoSEQ multiplex PCR; TCRdb's version includes in-frame clones alone and lacks a portion of them. Altogether around 610,000 clones are present, about 96% being singletons, with the ten largest covering more than 0.085%. Naive CD8 cells were CD45RO-negative, positively selected for CCR7, excluding terminally differentiated effector memory CD45RA+ cells. The sequencing input was naive CD8+ T cells sorted from blood. These receptors were taken from a woman in her twenties or thirties in good health.

This clone was observed once. V and J are TRBV5-1 and TRBJ1-1; D is perhaps TRBD1 (5 bases). CDR1 and CDR2 from the germline V gene are SGHRS and YFSETQ. V lost 3 bases and J 0 bases, leaving 12 bases between the germline ends. The length of the CDR3 is 15 residues. CDR3 region: CASSWGEFLNTEAFF. Written as DNA, the CDR3 is TGCGCCAGCAGCTGGGGGGAGTTCCTGAACACTGAAGCTTTCTTT.

The chain recombines TRBV27 with TRBJ2-2; D is ambiguous. V lost 1 base, J lost 1 base, and 4 bases lay in between. Germline V lookup: CDR1 MNHEY, CDR2 SMNVEV (reference sequence). The CDR3 consists of 14 residues. The CDR3 region is CASSLFRNTGELFF. CDR3 sequence (DNA): TGTGCCAGCAGTTTATTTCGGAACACCGGGGAGCTGTTTTTT.

This chain joins TRBV6-6 and TRBJ1-5; possibly TRBD1 for D (5 bases). Deletions cut 6 bases from V and 3 bases from J, with 15 bases between. Germline V CDR1 and CDR2: MNHNY, SVGAGI (reference sequence). The CDR3 extends over 15 amino acids. The CDR3 DNA is TGTGCCAGCAGAAATGTTGGGGGGATCAATCAGCCCCAGCATTTT. Protein: CASRNVGGINQPQHF.

This clone was detected once. This rearrangement joins TRBV2 to TRBJ2-5, with unresolved D. The germline V and J ends were trimmed by 7 bases and 5 bases, with 20 bases remaining between them. CDR1 and CDR2 (germline): SNHLY, FYNNEI. The CDR3 contains 15 residues. CDR3 sequence: CASIPRGYTYETQYF. CDR3 nucleotides: TGTGCCAGCATTCCAAGAGGCTACACCTATGAGACCCAGTACTTC.

The rearrangement joins TRBV7-9 to TRBJ2-7, with 12 bases identical to TRBD2. Germline trimming cut 3 bases from V and 6 bases from J; bases unmatched to any gene: 6. This CDR3 has 15 amino acids. Germline values: CDR1 SEHNR, CDR2 FQNEAQ (reference sequence). As DNA, the CDR3 is TGTGCCAGCAGCTTCCGACTAGCGGGAGTTCCCGAGCAGTACTTC. Its protein product is CASSFRLAGVPEQYF.

The chain recombines TRBV14 with TRBJ2-7, with 9 bases that match TRBD1. CDR1 is SGHDN and CDR2 is FVKESK in the germline V gene. The CDR3 sequence is 14 residues long. Losses at the gene ends were 5 bases for V and 4 bases for J; bases not matched to a gene: 6. CDR3 nucleotides: TGTGCCAGCAGCTCGGGACAGGGCCCTTACGAGCAGTACTTC. Protein: CASSSGQGPYEQYF.

Remarks on this clone: Sequence at one end of the junction differs from germline and may be a read error. This sequence joins TRBV7-9 and TRBJ2-5, with a possible D match to TRBD1 (6 bases). The CDR3 loop spans 13 amino acids. The germline V gene has CDR1 SEHNR and CDR2 FQNEAQ (reference sequence). This CDR3 reads CAGRAGGDKILDF. CDR3 DNA sequence: TGTGCCGGTCGGGCTGGGGGCGATAAGATTCTGGACTTC. Based on the CDR3 plus reference TRBV7-9 and TRBJ2-5, the full variable domain is DTGVSQNPRHKITKRGQNVTFRCDPISEHNRLYWYRQTLGQGPEFLTYFQNEAQLEKSRLLSDRFSAERPKGSFSTLEIQRTEQGDSAMYLCAGRAGGDKILDFGPGTRLLVL.

The chain combines TRBV28 with TRBJ2-7; possible D gene TRBD2, 6 bases. V dropped 5 bases and J dropped 1 base, with 15 bases sitting between them. This CDR3 is built from 15 residues. Per germline, CDR1 MDHEN and CDR2 SYDVKM. As DNA, the CDR3 is TGTGCCAGCAGTCCCGGGGGAGACAGATCCTACGAGCAGTACTTC. Translating gives CASSPGGDRSYEQYF.

The CDR3 DNA reads TGCGCCAGCAGTCAATCGGAGGGGTATCGACAGCCCCAGCATTTT. Its translation is CASSQSEGYRQPQHF. This rearrangement joins TRBV23-1 to TRBJ1-5; D may be TRBD1 (5 bases). TRBV23-1 is an open reading frame, and its role is uncertain. Trimming took 0 bases from V and 7 from J, leaving 13 bases between them. The CDR3 contains 15 residues.

V is TRBV15 and J is TRBJ1-5; D is ambiguous. V gave up 4 bases and J gave up 0 bases, with 7 bases separating them. This CDR3 spans 14 amino acids. The germline gives CDR1 LNHNV, CDR2 YYDKDF (reference sequence). In DNA form, the CDR3 reads TGTGCCACCAGCACCGGCCGTAGCAATCAGCCCCAGCATTTT. Translation: CATSTGRSNQPQHF.

This clone was seen just once. The J gene is TRBJ2-2, the V gene TRBV5-8; D call uncertain. The CDR3 is 13 residues long. Trimming pared 0 bases from V and 6 bases from J, leaving 6 bases between. In germline, CDR1 is SGHTS, CDR2 YDEGEE. CDR3 loop: CASSLGVPGELFF. The CDR3 DNA follows: TGTGCCAGCAGCTTGGGGGTCCCCGGGGAGCTGTTTTTT.

The genes are TRBV27 and TRBJ1-1; 7 nucleotides line up with TRBD1. V dropped 5 bases and J dropped 4; count of bases not matched to a gene: 4. Germline V lookup: CDR1 MNHEY, CDR2 SMNVEV (reference sequence). The CDR3 is 13 residues long. In DNA form, the CDR3 reads TGTGCCAGCAGTGCGACAGGGTCCACTGAAGCTTTCTTT. Translated, it gives CASSATGSTEAFF.

J is TRBJ1-4 and V is TRBV5-1; D is unresolved. V was clipped by 0 bases and J by 3 bases, with 15 bases between them. This CDR3 region has 17 residues. Germline V gene data show CDR1 as SGHRS and CDR2 as YFSETQ. The CDR3 nucleotides read TGCGCCAGCAGCTTGGCTGCGGTGGTAGAGTCTAATGAAAAACTGTTTTTT. Residues: CASSLAAVVESNEKLFF.

The rearrangement joins TRBV5-4 to TRBJ2-1; D ambiguous. The CDR3 runs 11 residues. V was trimmed by 1 base and J by 9 bases, leaving 5 bases between them. Germline assignment: CDR1 SGHNT and CDR2 YYREEE (reference sequence). The CDR3 region has the DNA TGTGCCAGCAGCTTGCTGAGTGAGCAGTTCTTC. Translation gives CASSLLSEQFF.